This TCR beta chain was captured by sequencing in a study of OX40 agonist ivuxolimab in advanced cancers. Broadly, across the study: The costimulatory receptor OX40 (CD134) was targeted by ivuxolimab, a fully human IgG2 agonistic monoclonal antibody. Prior anti-PD-1, anti-PD-L1 or anti-CTLA-4 therapy was permitted, and approximately 39% of dose-escalation patients had received checkpoint inhibitors. In the dose-escalation cohort, 82.7% of patients were male, and the mean age was approximately 64 years, with a range of 23 to 79. Partial responses were achieved by three dose-escalation patients, of whom one had hepatocellular carcinoma and two had cutaneous melanoma. The paper reports the monotherapy dose-escalation portion (N of about 56 patients) of the phase I ivuxolimab trial. Of the roughly 52 patients in dose escalation, about 20 had hepatocellular carcinoma, approximately 15 had melanoma, 9 had renal cell carcinoma and 9 had head and neck cancer. Intravenous ivuxolimab was administered to patients every 2 weeks at six dose levels: 0.01, 0.1, 0.3, 1.5, 3 and 10 mg/kg. The purpose of peripheral TCRbeta sequencing was to test whether ivuxolimab changed TCR sequence diversity and led to clonal T-cell expansion.

The trial excluded patients who had a history of autoimmune disease or were on systemic immunosuppression. Peripheral blood for TCR sequencing was drawn from every dose cohort at baseline, at cycle 4 day 1 and at cycle 7 day 1. Samples came from an open-label, multicenter, first-in-human phase I dose-escalation trial of ivuxolimab. The trial enrolled adults with locally advanced or metastatic head and neck squamous cell, hepatocellular, melanoma or renal cell carcinoma. Before TCR sequencing, CD4+ T cells and CD8+ T cells from peripheral blood were sorted into separate populations. Beyond this particular receptor, the publication reports: Which antigens the clonally expanded peripheral T cells were specific for was not determined. At doses of 0.1 to 3.0 mg/kg, clonal expansion of both CD4+ and CD8+ T cells in blood was seen between baseline and week 6. Partial responders in the 0.1-3.0 mg/kg groups had among the lowest normalized peripheral clonal expansion, especially among CD8+ T cells. Low levels of normalized T-cell clonal expansion were also seen in some patients who did not respond. After ivuxolimab, more expanded clones were found on average in CD8+ T cells than in CD4+ T cells.

About this clone: What antigen it recognizes has not been identified. The junction and the germline gene differ at one end; a read error may be behind it.

CDR1 and CDR2 are read off the germline V gene (reference sequence) as SEHNR and FQNEAQ. The CDR3 covers 15 residues, taking in both the cysteine and the phenylalanine. Solely the CDR3 DNA is kept, with 45 bases framed from the first base. To sequence the TCRbeta CDR3 region, genomic DNA was isolated from the sorted cells. The immunoSEQ Assay was used to sequence the TCRbeta CDR3 regions. The immuneACCESS repertoire file appears here via TCRdb, limited to in-frame rearrangements. These files lack a portion of the clones; in checked studies, under half of the deficit traces to unresolved V genes, and the cause of the others is not known. Recorded for this sample are some 62,000 clones; just under 85% of them occurred a single time. The leading ten clones occupy about 3.7% of the sample.

This sequence was found in an adult with an advanced solid tumor such as melanoma, head and neck, liver or kidney cancer. The sequencing here drew on CD4+ or CD8+ T cells sorted from blood, taken in a trial of the OX40 agonist ivuxolimab. The chain joins TRBV7-9 to TRBJ2-3; 10 central bases correspond to TRBD2. The CDR3 protein is CASSLAGARADTQYF. The DNA is as follows: TGTGCCAGCAGCCTAGCGGGGGCACGGGCAGATACGCAGTATTTT.